The 30 T cell receptor beta chains reported below all come from one sample, sequenced in a study of blood T cell repertoires in COVID-19. Here immunoSEQ multiplex PCR was the method, and the copy in TCRdb shows in-frame clones only, minus some. The sample carries a few hundred thousand clones, more than 70% recorded once. Sample: PBMCs or T cells enriched from blood (not recorded which). The receptors come from a middle-aged man in a cohort exposed to, infected with or recovered from COVID-19 (not recorded which).

This rearrangement joins TRBV2 to TRBJ2-3; 7 bases match TRBD1. Germline values: CDR1 SNHLY, CDR2 FYNNEI. The length of the CDR3 is 14 residues. The V segment lost 7 bases and the J segment 5 bases; nucleotides outside the gene matches: 9. The CDR3 region has the DNA TGTGCCAGCACTGTATACAGGGGTGGAGATACGCAGTATTTT. It specifies CASTVYRGGDTQYF. Full variable domain (outside the CDR3, taken from reference TRBV2 and TRBJ2-3): EPEVTQTPSHQVTQMGQEVILRCVPISNHLYFYWYRQILGQKVEFLVSFYNNEISEKSEIFDDQFSVERPDGSNFTLKIRSTKLEDSAMYFCASTVYRGGDTQYFGPGTRLTVL.

This sequence joins TRBV11-3 and TRBJ2-1; TRBD2 aligns across 11 bases. In germline, CDR1 is SGHNT, CDR2 YENEEA. The CDR3 consists of 16 residues. V was pared by 4 bases and J by 4 bases, with 6 bases of the junction left unmatched. CDR3 in amino acids: CASSSAGTSGYNEQFF. The CDR3 DNA reads TGTGCCAGCAGCTCCGCCGGGACTAGCGGTTACAATGAGCAGTTCTTC.

The rearrangement links TRBV2 to TRBJ2-4; D unresolved. Germline V gene lookup returns CDR1 SNHLY and CDR2 FYNNEI. V lost 6 bases, J lost 0 bases, and 12 bases lay in between. This CDR3 comprises 15 residues. CDR3 amino acids: CASSPERLAKNIQYF. DNA of the CDR3: TGTGCCAGCAGCCCCGAGAGGCTAGCCAAAAACATTCAGTACTTC.

J is TRBJ2-1 and V is TRBV5-1; D unresolved. Germline CDR1 is SGHRS and CDR2 is YFSETQ. Trimming pared 4 bases from V and 1 base from J, leaving 9 bases between. CDR3 length: 14 amino acids. The CDR3 sequence is CASSVRESYNEQFF. The CDR3 DNA reads as TGCGCCAGCAGCGTACGCGAATCCTACAATGAGCAGTTCTTC.

This sequence joins TRBV11-2 and TRBJ2-3; 12 bases agree with TRBD2. CDR3 length: 17 residues. Germline V gene data show CDR1 as SGHAT and CDR2 as FQNNGV. J gave up 0 bases and V 5 bases, and 6 bases lay outside the gene matches. The CDR3 DNA is TGTGCCAGCAGCCAACGGACTAGCGGGAAGAGCACAGATACGCAGTATTTT. As protein: CASSQRTSGKSTDTQYF.

This clone is a singleton in its sample. V and J are TRBV9 and TRBJ2-1, with D possibly TRBD1 on 5 matching bases. Looked up from germline, CDR1 is SGDLS and CDR2 is YYNGEE. The V end was cut by 0 bases, the J end by 1 base, with 8 bases between. The CDR3 covers 15 residues. The CDR3 DNA reads as TGTGCCAGCAGCGTAGTAGGGGATTCCTACAATGAGCAGTTCTTC. This sequence encodes CASSVVGDSYNEQFF.

The chain is built from TRBV9 and TRBJ2-1; 10 bases map to TRBD2. Losses at the gene ends were 2 bases for V and 4 bases for J; bases not matched to a gene: 6. Germline CDR1 SGDLS, CDR2 YYNGEE. CDR3 length equals 16 residues. Here the CDR3 reads CASSVTGTSVYNEQFF. For the CDR3, the DNA is TGTGCCAGCAGCGTTACCGGGACTAGCGTTTACAATGAGCAGTTCTTC.

CDR3: CAWSNTGTYGYTF. DNA of the CDR3: TGTGCCTGGAGCAACACAGGCACCTATGGCTACACCTTC. This chain joins TRBV30 and TRBJ1-2; maybe TRBD1 (5 bases). V gave up 3 bases and J gave up 4 bases, with 12 bases separating them. The CDR3 totals 13 residues. CDR1 is GTSNPN, CDR2 SVGIG, per germline (reference sequence).

This CDR3 is CASSFQGASHNEQFF. The CDR3 DNA is TGCGCCAGCAGCTTCCAGGGGGCTAGCCACAATGAGCAGTTCTTC. J is TRBJ2-1 and V is TRBV5-1; TRBD1 matches 8 bases. Looked up from germline, CDR1 is SGHRS and CDR2 is YFSETQ. V was pared by 2 bases and J by 5 bases, with 6 bases of the junction left unmatched. The CDR3 is made up of 15 amino acids.

J is TRBJ1-4 and V is TRBV28; 9 bases are shared with TRBD1. With 3 bases clipped from V and 6 bases from J, the junction kept 2 bases outside the gene matches. The CDR3 length is 14 residues. Germline V gene lookup returns CDR1 MDHEN and CDR2 SYDVKM. The CDR3 loop reads CASSLGDRDEKLFF. The CDR3 DNA reads TGTGCCAGCAGTTTGGGGGACAGGGATGAAAAACTGTTTTTT.

The chain recombines TRBV7-8 with TRBJ1-2; weak D call: TRBD1 (6 bases). The germline gives CDR1 SGHVS, CDR2 FQNEAQ. Trimming stripped 0 bases from V and 8 bases from J, with 16 bases between. The CDR3 contains 15 residues. The CDR3 protein is CASSLAVRGLGGYTF. The CDR3 coding sequence is TGTGCCAGCAGCTTAGCTGTCAGGGGTTTGGGCGGCTACACCTTC.

V and J are TRBV2 and TRBJ2-2, with 8 nucleotides matching TRBD2. Germline CDR1 SNHLY, CDR2 FYNNEI. With V trimmed by 7 bases and J by 4 bases, 8 bases remained unmatched. CDR3 length: 15 residues. The CDR3 spells CASKLGLAGTGELFF. Written as DNA, the CDR3 is TGTGCCAGCAAACTGGGGCTAGCGGGCACCGGGGAGCTGTTTTTT.

The genes are TRBV12-5 and TRBJ2-7; TRBD2 matches at 14 bases. This CDR3 has 14 amino acids. J lost 6 bases, V lost 7 bases, and 5 bases had no gene match. The V gene's germline CDR1 is LGHNT and CDR2 FRNRAP. The chain's CDR3 is CASAGTSGSSEQYF. As DNA, the CDR3 is TGTGCTAGTGCTGGGACTAGCGGGAGCAGCGAGCAGTACTTC.

The chain combines TRBV27 with TRBJ1-5; 7 bases map to TRBD1. The CDR3 contains 14 residues. Germline V gene sequence: CDR1 MNHEY, CDR2 SMNVEV (reference sequence). V lost 3 bases to trimming and J lost 7 bases; unmatched junction nucleotides: 6. CDR3 sequence (DNA): TGTGCCAGCAGTTTCGGGGACAGCCGGCAGCCCCAGCATTTT. Translating gives CASSFGDSRQPQHF.

This clone was observed a handful of times. The chain joins TRBV7-3 to TRBJ2-2; D perhaps matches TRBD1 (5 bases). V lost 5 bases to trimming and J lost 0 bases, with 16 bases between them. The CDR3 is made up of 17 amino acids. Germline V CDR1 and CDR2: SGHTA, FQGTGA. CDR3: CASSLGDLDSNTGELFF. DNA for the CDR3: TGTGCCAGCAGCCTAGGGGATTTAGATTCGAACACCGGGGAGCTGTTTTTT.

The CDR3 bases are TGTGCCAGCAGCCAAAACGTAGGAGGCTCACCCCTCCACTTT. This translates into CASSQNVGGSPLHF. The chain combines TRBV14 with TRBJ1-6, with D unclear. Deletions cut 2 bases from V and 10 bases from J, with 12 bases between. Germline loops: CDR1 SGHDN, CDR2 FVKESK. The CDR3 is made up of 14 amino acids.

The chain joins TRBV6-5 to TRBJ1-3; weak D call: TRBD1 (5 bases). The germline V gene encodes CDR1 MNHEY and CDR2 SVGAGI. This CDR3 region has 16 residues. Deletions cut 2 bases from V and 1 base from J, with 12 bases between. As DNA, the CDR3 is TGTGCCAGCAGTTACGGTTCGTCAGGGTCTGGAAACACCATATATTTT. This encodes CASSYGSSGSGNTIYF.

The chain couples TRBV28 to TRBJ2-7; D is unclear. The CDR3 covers 15 residues. Germline V gene lookup returns CDR1 MDHEN and CDR2 SYDVKM. V shed 2 bases and J shed 2 bases, with 13 bases lying between them. The CDR3 here is CASSLTHPTAYEQYF. The CDR3 nucleotides are TGTGCCAGCAGTTTAACCCACCCCACTGCCTACGAGCAGTACTTC.

The chain recombines TRBV6-2 or TRBV6-3 with TRBJ2-3, with D perhaps matching TRBD2 (7 bases). The CDR3 loop spans 15 amino acids. Looked up from germline, CDR1 is MNHEY and CDR2 is SVGEGT. Trimming pared 2 bases from V and 5 bases from J, leaving 14 bases between. The CDR3 region has the DNA TGTGCCAGCAGTTACCCGGGGAGGGGGGAAGATACGCAGTATTTT. Its translation: CASSYPGRGEDTQYF.

In DNA form, the CDR3 reads TGTGCCAGCTCCGGACTAGCGGGAGCAATTGAGCAGTTCTTC. This codes for CASSGLAGAIEQFF. The chain carries TRBV28 and TRBJ2-1; 13 bases match TRBD2. Germline V lookup: CDR1 MDHEN, CDR2 SYDVKM. V gave up 8 bases and J gave up 9 bases; unmatched junction bases: 7. The CDR3 consists of 14 residues.

DNA for the CDR3: TGTGCCAGTAGTCCCCTTCGAAGGATGGGACAGGGAAGAGACTATGGCTACACCTTC. Its protein is CASSPLRRMGQGRDYGYTF. The gene calls are TRBV19 and TRBJ1-2; TRBD1 aligns across 9 bases. Germline V gene sequence: CDR1 LNHDA, CDR2 SQIVND (reference sequence). The CDR3 loop spans 19 amino acids. J gave up 3 bases and V 5 bases, and 19 bases lay outside the gene matches.

The chain has TRBV5-1 and TRBJ2-3, with D possibly TRBD1 on 5 matching bases. The V gene's germline CDR1 is SGHRS and CDR2 YFSETQ. Trimming removed 1 base from V and 0 bases from J, with 9 bases in between. This CDR3 region has 15 residues. The DNA of the CDR3 is TGCGCCAGCAGCTTGCGACAGACTAGCACAGATACGCAGTATTTT. Its protein is CASSLRQTSTDTQYF.

The chain carries TRBV29-1 and TRBJ1-1; D unclear. Looked up from germline, CDR1 is SQVTM and CDR2 is ANQGSEA. This CDR3 spans 14 amino acids. Trimming cost V 5 bases and J 1 base, with 14 bases left between them. CDR3 sequence reads: CSVFRTFQNTEAFF. The DNA for the CDR3 is TGCAGCGTTTTCCGGACTTTTCAGAACACTGAAGCTTTCTTT.

The CDR3 DNA reads TGTGCCAGCAGCGGACAGGGGAGGGGTGAAGCTTTCTTT. As protein: CASSGQGRGEAFF. This chain links TRBV6-4 with TRBJ1-1, with TRBD1 matching over 9 bases. The CDR3 is made up of 13 amino acids. Trimming took 6 bases from V and 7 from J; bases not matched to a gene: 6. Per the germline V gene, CDR1 is MRHNA and CDR2 is SNTAGT.

This clone was counted a few times. The chain links TRBV2 to TRBJ2-1, with D maybe TRBD2 (5 bases). The CDR3 covers 14 residues. Germline values: CDR1 SNHLY, CDR2 FYNNEI. Trimming removed 2 bases at V and 9 bases at J, with 14 bases between. DNA of the CDR3: TGTGCCAGCAGTGAACGCACTAGTTCCACTGAGCAGTTCTTC. Amino acid sequence: CASSERTSSTEQFF.

This sequence joins TRBV11-2 and TRBJ2-1; D is perhaps TRBD1 (5 bases). The CDR3 is 15 amino acids. Germline values: CDR1 SGHAT, CDR2 FQNNGV. Between the trimmed V and J ends, which lost 2 bases and 4 bases, there was a span of 12 bases. The CDR3 DNA follows: TGTGCCAGCAGCTTACTTTCAGGGAAGTACAATGAGCAGTTCTTC. Protein sequence: CASSLLSGKYNEQFF.

The chain recombines TRBV6-5 with TRBJ2-1; a weak D match, TRBD2 (5 bases). Trimming left V 7 bases short and J 0 bases short, with 13 bases between. The CDR3 has 15 amino acids. Germline V gene data show CDR1 as MNHEY and CDR2 as SVGAGI. CDR3 bases: TGTGCCAGCATCACTAGTTACGGCTCCTACAATGAGCAGTTCTTC. Protein: CASITSYGSYNEQFF.

This clone has a single count. V is TRBV19 and J is TRBJ1-1; weak D call: TRBD1 (5 bases). This CDR3 contains 14 residues. Deletions cut 3 bases from V and 5 bases from J, with 13 bases between. Germline CDR1 LNHDA, CDR2 SQIVND (reference sequence). The CDR3 coding sequence is TGTGCCAGTAGTATGGGCAGGGAGGGGACTGAAGCTTTCTTT. This sequence encodes CASSMGREGTEAFF. The whole variable domain, remainder taken from reference TRBV19 and TRBJ1-1, is DGGITQSPKYLFRKEGQNVTLSCEQNLNHDAMYWYRQDPGQGLRLIYYSQIVNDFQKGDIAEGYSVSREKKESFPLTVTSAQKNPTAFYLCASSMGREGTEAFFGQGTRLTVV.

The chain uses TRBV27 and TRBJ2-5, with 7 bases aligning to TRBD2. Germline trimming cut 2 bases from V and 4 bases from J; bases unmatched to any gene: 4. CDR1 is MNHEY, CDR2 SMNVEV, per germline (reference sequence). The length of the CDR3 is 14 residues. As DNA, the CDR3 is TGTGCCAGCAGTTTACGCGGGAGAGGAGAGACCCAGTACTTC. Protein product: CASSLRGRGETQYF.

CDR3 protein: CASSNRDYHFEETQYF. The CDR3 DNA reads TGTGCCAGTAGTAACCGGGACTACCACTTTGAAGAGACCCAGTACTTC. This chain uses TRBV19 with TRBJ2-5, with 7 bases identical to TRBD2. The junction had 11 bases not matched to a gene; V was cut back by 4 bases and J by 3 bases. The CDR3 totals 16 residues. Germline values: CDR1 LNHDA, CDR2 SQIVND (reference sequence).